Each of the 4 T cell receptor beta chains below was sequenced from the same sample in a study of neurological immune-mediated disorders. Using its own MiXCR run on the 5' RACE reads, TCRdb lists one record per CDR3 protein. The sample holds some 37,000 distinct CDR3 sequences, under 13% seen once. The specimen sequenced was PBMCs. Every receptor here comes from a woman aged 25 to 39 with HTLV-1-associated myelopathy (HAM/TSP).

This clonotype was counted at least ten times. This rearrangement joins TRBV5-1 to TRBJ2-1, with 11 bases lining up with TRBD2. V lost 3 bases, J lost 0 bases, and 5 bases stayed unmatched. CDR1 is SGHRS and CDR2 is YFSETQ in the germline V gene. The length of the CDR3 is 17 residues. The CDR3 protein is CASSYGLAGLSYNEQFF. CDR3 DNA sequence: TGCGCCAGCAGCTACGGACTAGCGGGTCTCTCCTACAATGAGCAGTTCTTC.

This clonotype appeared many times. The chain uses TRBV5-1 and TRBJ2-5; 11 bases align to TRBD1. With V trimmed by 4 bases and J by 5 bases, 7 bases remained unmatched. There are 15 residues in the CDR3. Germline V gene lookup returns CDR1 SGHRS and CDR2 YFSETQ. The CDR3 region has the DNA TGCGCCAGCAGCATTAGGACAGGGGGCACGGAGACCCAGTACTTC. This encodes CASSIRTGGTETQYF.

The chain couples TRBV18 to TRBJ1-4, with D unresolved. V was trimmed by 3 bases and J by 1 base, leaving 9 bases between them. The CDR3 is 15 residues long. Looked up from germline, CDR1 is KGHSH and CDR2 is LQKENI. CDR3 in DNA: TGTGCCAGCTCACCGACGGTGGGAACTAATGAAAAACTGTTTTTT. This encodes CASSPTVGTNEKLFF.

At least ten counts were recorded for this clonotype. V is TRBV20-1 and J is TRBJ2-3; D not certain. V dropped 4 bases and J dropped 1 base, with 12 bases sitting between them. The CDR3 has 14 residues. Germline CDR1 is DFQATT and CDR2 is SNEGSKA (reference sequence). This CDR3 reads CSATWVIRTDTQYF. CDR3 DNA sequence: TGCAGTGCTACCTGGGTCATCCGCACAGATACGCAGTATTTT.